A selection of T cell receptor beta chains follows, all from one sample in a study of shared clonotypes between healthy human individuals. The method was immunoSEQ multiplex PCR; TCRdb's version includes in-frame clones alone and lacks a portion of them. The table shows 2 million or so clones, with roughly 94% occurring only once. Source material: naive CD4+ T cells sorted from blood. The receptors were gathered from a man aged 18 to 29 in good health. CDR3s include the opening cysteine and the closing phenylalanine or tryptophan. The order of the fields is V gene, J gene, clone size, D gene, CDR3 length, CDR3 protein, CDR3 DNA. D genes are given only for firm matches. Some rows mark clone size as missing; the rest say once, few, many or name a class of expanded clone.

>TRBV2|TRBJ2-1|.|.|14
CASRDRDSYNEQFF
TGTGCCAGCAGGGACCGGGACTCCTACAATGAGCAGTTCTTC
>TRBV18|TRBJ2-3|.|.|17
CASSRGRGAPYTDTQYF
TGTGCCAGCTCGCGAGGACGGGGCGCCCCCTACACAGATACGCAGTATTTT
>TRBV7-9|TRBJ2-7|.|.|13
CASSLAQINEQYF
TGTGCCAGCAGCTTAGCTCAGATCAACGAGCAGTACTTC
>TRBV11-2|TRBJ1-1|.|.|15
CASSLADRLNTEAFF
TGTGCCAGCAGCTTAGCCGACAGGTTGAACACTGAAGCTTTCTTT
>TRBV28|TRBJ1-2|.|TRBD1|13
CASSFGRTGGYTF
TGTGCCAGCAGTTTTGGGAGGACAGGAGGCTACACCTTC
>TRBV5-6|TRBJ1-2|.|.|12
CASSLGGYGYTF
TGTGCCAGCAGCTTGGGAGGCTATGGCTACACCTTC
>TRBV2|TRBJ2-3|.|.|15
CASSDGGISTDTQYF
TGTGCCAGCAGTGACGGCGGGATAAGCACAGATACGCAGTATTTT
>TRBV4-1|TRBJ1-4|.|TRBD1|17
CASSQHRDSAVNEKLFF
TGCGCCAGCAGCCAGCACCGGGACAGCGCTGTAAATGAAAAACTGTTTTTT
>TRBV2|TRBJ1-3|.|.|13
CASIRTTGNTIYF
TGTGCCAGCATCAGGACCACAGGAAACACCATATATTTT
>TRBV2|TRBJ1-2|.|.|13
CASSVMVSDGYTF
TGTGCCAGCAGTGTCATGGTCTCAGATGGCTACACCTTC
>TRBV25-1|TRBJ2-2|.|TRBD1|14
CASRQGAGTGELFF
TGTGCCAGCAGACAGGGGGCGGGCACCGGGGAGCTGTTTTTT
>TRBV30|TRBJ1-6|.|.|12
CACARLNSPLHF
TGTGCCTGTGCCAGGCTTAATTCACCCCTCCACTTT
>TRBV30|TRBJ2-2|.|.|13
CAWSGTAVGELFF
TGTGCCTGGAGTGGTACCGCTGTTGGGGAGCTGTTTTTT
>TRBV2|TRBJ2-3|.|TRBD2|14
CASSVTSGGDTQYF
TGTGCCAGCAGTGTAACTAGCGGGGGTGATACGCAGTATTTT
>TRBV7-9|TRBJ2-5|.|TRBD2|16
CASSFSSSGGQETQYF
TGTGCCAGCAGCTTCTCTTCTAGCGGGGGTCAAGAGACCCAGTACTTC
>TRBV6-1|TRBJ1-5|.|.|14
CASSELLGNQPQHF
TGTGCCAGCAGTGAATTGTTGGGCAATCAGCCCCAGCATTTT
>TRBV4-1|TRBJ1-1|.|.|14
CASQSSPYAAEAFF
TGCGCCAGCCAGAGCTCCCCGTACGCGGCTGAAGCTTTCTTT
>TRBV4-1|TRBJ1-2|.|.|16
CASSQEVTDEGYGYTF
TGCGCCAGCAGCCAAGAGGTGACAGATGAGGGCTATGGCTACACCTTC
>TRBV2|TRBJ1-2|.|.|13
CASSEGGSYGYTF
TGTGCCAGCAGTGAAGGAGGGTCCTATGGCTACACCTTC
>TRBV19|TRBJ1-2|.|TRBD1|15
CASSKMTGGNYGYTF
TGTGCCAGTAGTAAGATGACAGGGGGCAACTATGGCTACACCTTC
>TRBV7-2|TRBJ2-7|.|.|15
CASSLPGSPSYEQYF
TGTGCCAGCAGCTTACCAGGCTCCCCTTCCTACGAGCAGTACTTC
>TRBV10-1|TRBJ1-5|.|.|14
CASSDTDRNQPQHF
TGCGCCAGCAGTGATACGGACAGAAATCAGCCCCAGCATTTT
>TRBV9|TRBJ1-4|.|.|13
CASSPLGGEKLFF
TGTGCCAGCAGCCCATTAGGGGGGGAAAAACTGTTTTTT
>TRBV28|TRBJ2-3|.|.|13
CAGSLRSTDTQYF
TGTGCCGGCAGTTTGCGGAGCACAGATACGCAGTATTTT
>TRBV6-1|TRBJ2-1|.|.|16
CASSEAVSVANNEQFF
TGTGCCAGCAGTGAAGCGGTCAGCGTGGCTAACAATGAGCAGTTCTTC
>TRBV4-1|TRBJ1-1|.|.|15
CASSQEPQGGTEAFF
TGCGCCAGCAGCCAAGAACCCCAGGGTGGAACTGAAGCTTTCTTT
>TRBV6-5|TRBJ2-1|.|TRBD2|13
CASNRLAGHEQFF
TGTGCCAGCAACCGACTAGCTGGCCATGAGCAGTTCTTC
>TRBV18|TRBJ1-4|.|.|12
CASSPPNEKLFF
TGTGCCAGCTCACCCCCGAATGAAAAACTGTTTTTT
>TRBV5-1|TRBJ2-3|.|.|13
CAAGDGGTDTQYF
TGCGCCGCAGGGGACGGGGGCACTGATACGCAGTATTTT
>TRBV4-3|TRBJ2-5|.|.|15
CASSQDGGNSETQYF
TGCGCCAGCAGCCAAGATGGCGGAAACTCGGAGACCCAGTACTTC
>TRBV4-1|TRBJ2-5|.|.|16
CASSQVPSGWEKTQYF
TGCGCCAGCAGCCAAGTCCCCTCCGGATGGGAGAAGACCCAGTACTTC
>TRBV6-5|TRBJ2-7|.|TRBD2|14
CASSYRGGAYEQYF
TGTGCCAGCAGTTACCGCGGGGGGGCCTACGAGCAGTACTTC
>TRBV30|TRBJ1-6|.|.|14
CAVKQGPYNSPLHF
TGTGCCGTTAAACAGGGCCCCTATAATTCACCCCTCCACTTT
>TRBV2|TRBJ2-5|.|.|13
CALRGGGRETQYF
TGTGCCCTAAGGGGTGGGGGGAGAGAGACCCAGTACTTC
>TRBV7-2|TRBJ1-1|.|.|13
CASSLQGYTEAFF
TGTGCCAGCAGCTTACAGGGTTATACTGAAGCTTTCTTT
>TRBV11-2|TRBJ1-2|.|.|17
CASSPFVGQAANYGYTF
TGTGCCAGCAGCCCATTCGTCGGCCAGGCTGCTAACTATGGCTACACCTTC
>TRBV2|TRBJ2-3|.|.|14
CASRDHTNTDTQYF
TGTGCCAGCAGAGACCATACCAACACAGATACGCAGTATTTT
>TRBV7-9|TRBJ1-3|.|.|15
CASSLVTSSGNTIYF
TGTGCCAGCAGCTTAGTAACGTCCTCTGGAAACACCATATATTTT
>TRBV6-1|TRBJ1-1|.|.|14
CASSPTSGSTEAFF
TGTGCCAGCAGCCCCACGTCCGGGAGCACTGAAGCTTTCTTT
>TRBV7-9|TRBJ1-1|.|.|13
CASSGSVGTGAFF
TGTGCCAGCAGCGGGTCTGTCGGGACTGGGGCTTTCTTT
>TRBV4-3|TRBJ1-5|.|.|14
CASSSEPNNQPQHF
TGCGCCAGCAGCTCGGAACCCAACAATCAGCCCCAGCATTTT
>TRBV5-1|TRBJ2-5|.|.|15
CASSLLIGRGETQYF
TGCGCCAGCAGCTTACTTATCGGACGGGGGGAGACCCAGTACTTC
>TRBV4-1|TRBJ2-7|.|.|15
CASSQLGTGLYEQYF
TGCGCCAGCAGCCAATTGGGGACTGGGCTCTACGAGCAGTACTTC
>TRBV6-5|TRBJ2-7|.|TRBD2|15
CASRNSGTINYEQYF
TGTGCCAGCCGAAACTCCGGGACTATAAATTACGAGCAGTACTTC
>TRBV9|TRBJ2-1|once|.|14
CASSVASSGNEQFF
TGTGCCAGCAGCGTAGCTTCAAGCGGCAATGAGCAGTTCTTC
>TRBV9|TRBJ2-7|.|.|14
CASSVLSGADEQYF
TGTGCCAGCAGCGTATTATCCGGGGCCGACGAGCAGTACTTC
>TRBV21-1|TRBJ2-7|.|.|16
CASSKVASGRPYEQYF
TGTGCCAGCAGCAAAGTTGCTAGCGGGCGCCCCTACGAGCAGTACTTC
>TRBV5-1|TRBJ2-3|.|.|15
CASSLEGGGTDTQYF
TGCGCCAGCAGCTTGGAGGGGGGCGGCACAGATACGCAGTATTTT
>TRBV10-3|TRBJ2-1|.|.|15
CAISEEGGLTNEQFF
TGTGCCATCAGTGAAGAAGGGGGTTTGACCAATGAGCAGTTCTTC
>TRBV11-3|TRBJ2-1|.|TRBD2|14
CASSLAGGLYEQFF
TGTGCCAGCAGCCTAGCGGGGGGGCTCTATGAGCAGTTCTTC
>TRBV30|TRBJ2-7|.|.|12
CAWSPMTYEQYF
TGTGCCTGGAGTCCTATGACCTACGAGCAGTACTTC
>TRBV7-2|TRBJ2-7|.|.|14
CASSFFRVIGEQYF
TGTGCCAGCAGCTTTTTCAGGGTAATCGGGGAGCAGTACTTC
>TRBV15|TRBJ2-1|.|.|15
CATSRDRGLYNEQFF
TGTGCCACCAGCAGAGATCGGGGTCTATACAATGAGCAGTTCTTC
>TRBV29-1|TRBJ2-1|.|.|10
CSVQGNGQFF
TGCAGCGTTCAGGGGAATGGTCAGTTCTTC